These 2 T cell receptor beta chains were all obtained from the same sample, sequenced in a study of T cells in Graves' hyperthyroidism and ophthalmopathy. RNA transcripts provided the source from which TCR beta CDR3 regions were amplified. HTBI primers were employed in a first-round RT-PCR of the TCR CDR3. In TCRdb, the multiplex PCR reads were re-called with MiXCR into one record per CDR3 protein. This repertoire shows about 760,000 distinct CDR3 sequences, 30% to 40% found once; its top ten account for 30% to 40%. Sequencing input: blood. Every receptor here comes from a woman in her forties with Graves' hyperthyroidism.

The chain links TRBV2 to TRBJ1-6; TRBD1 agrees at 7 bases. CDR1 SNHLY and CDR2 FYNNEI come from the germline V gene. The CDR3 covers 15 residues. DNA for the CDR3: TGTGCTACCGACAGGGCCCGACGGAATAATTCACCCCTCCACTTT. Encoded protein: CATDRARRNNSPLHF.

The V gene is TRBV7-2, the J gene TRBJ1-6; 9 bases map to TRBD1. The CDR3 totals 19 residues. The J segment lost 10 bases and the V segment lost 5 bases, leaving 21 bases of the junction unmatched. Per the germline V gene, CDR1 is SGHTA and CDR2 is FQGNSA. The CDR3 region has the DNA TGTGCCAGCAGCGCCCGACAGGGGGGGGGCAGGTCTGTAGTCTCACCCCTCCACTTT. Translating it yields CASSARQGGGRSVVSPLHF.